The clone carrying this T cell receptor beta chain was seen a single time. The sample belongs to a study of blood T cell repertoires in COVID-19. Assay used: immunoSEQ multiplex PCR; TCRdb lists only in-frame clones, some missing. The sample yields about 360,000 clones, 88% seen once. The J segment lost 4 bases and the V segment lost 11 bases, leaving 6 bases of the junction unmatched. The CDR3 length is 13 residues. CDR1 is SNHLY, CDR2 FYNNEI, per germline. Material for sequencing was PBMCs or T cells enriched from blood (not recorded which). This clonotype originated in a woman in her thirties or forties with acute COVID-19. This chain connects TRBV2 to TRBJ2-1, with 9 bases that match TRBD2. The CDR3 here is CASLAGPYNEQFF. Here the CDR3 DNA reads TGTGCCTCTCTAGCGGGGCCTTACAATGAGCAGTTCTTC.